Listed below are T cell receptor beta chains from one sample, sequenced in a study of shared clonotypes between healthy human individuals. Assay: immunoSEQ multiplex PCR; the TCRdb copy retains only in-frame clones and omits some. Of some 500,000 clones in the sample, approximately 95% were seen once. Sequencing was done on a sample of naive CD4+ T cells sorted from blood. All receptors come from a woman in her twenties or thirties in good health. The conserved cysteine and the conserved F or W are not part of the CDR3 here.

>9|TRBV20-1
SAKRGNTIY
>13|TRBV6-5
ASSIGHGVHQPQH
>8|TRBV20-1
SALTTGQF
>12|TRBV2
ASVARAVGETQY
>12|TRBV7-2
ASSANRGPEKLF
>14|TRBV14
ASSQGTFRGNTEAF
>13|TRBV5-1
ASSFRPTMAYEQY
>11|TRBV28
ASSLEGLKEQY
>13|TRBV19
ASSMGTSGKETQY
>12|TRBV18
ASSPPSSTDTQY
>15|TRBV5-1
ASSSTLGAGSYNEQF
>11|TRBV6-1
ASSPSGSGEQF
>13|TRBV18
ASSQGTGFPYEQY
>13|TRBV28
ASKKGDRGGYGYT
>11|TRBV29-1
SVGGQGAYEQY
>11|TRBV19
ASSIAAGDTQY